This T cell receptor beta chain emerged from a study of OX40 agonist ivuxolimab in advanced cancers. Study-wide context: Eligibility rules accepted prior anti-PD-1, anti-PD-L1 or anti-CTLA-4 therapy, and roughly 42% had some.

Overall study findings and caveats: Dose levels from 0.1 to 3.0 mg/kg saw CD4+ and CD8+ blood T cells expand clonally by week 6. Nonresponders included some who also had low normalized T-cell clonal expansion.

TCRdb keeps only in-frame clones here, not all; method: immunoSEQ multiplex PCR. The table records tens of thousands of clones, about nine tenths of them present only once. A remark on this clone: Its specificity is unknown.

V was clipped by 4 bases and J by 7 bases, with 16 bases between them. Germline V gene sequence: CDR1 GTSNPN, CDR2 SVGIG (reference sequence). There are 13 residues in the CDR3. The rearrangement joins TRBV30 to TRBJ1-2; the D gene is possibly TRBD1 (6 bases). Source: CD4+ or CD8+ T cells sorted from blood, taken in a trial of the OX40 agonist ivuxolimab. The TCR sequence derives from an adult with an advanced solid tumor such as melanoma, head and neck, liver or kidney cancer. The CDR3 loop is CAWTPQGIGGYTF. In DNA form, the CDR3 reads TGTGCCTGGACCCCCCAGGGGATCGGTGGCTACACCTTC.